The sequence of this TCR beta chain was determined in a study of T cell responses to AZD1222 COVID-19 vaccine. Some clones are missing from TCRdb's copy, which holds only in-frame ones; the method was immunoSEQ multiplex PCR. The top ten clones hold 18% of a sample with over 150,000 clones, around 90% of them seen once. Regarding this clone: As yet, its antigen is unknown.

Broader study findings: Nearly half of spike-specific TCRs reportedly target unmutated variant regions.

There are 16 residues in the CDR3. With 2 bases clipped from V and 0 bases from J, the junction kept 7 bases outside the gene matches. CDR1 is SGHRS and CDR2 is YFSETQ in the germline V gene. The rearrangement joins TRBV5-1 to TRBJ1-2; TRBD1 matches at 7 bases. The input for sequencing was peripheral blood, taken on day 0 of AZD1222 vaccination. This clonotype was sampled from an adult in good health. The CDR3 loop reads CASSFRQGLPNYGYTF. CDR3 sequence (DNA): TGCGCCAGCAGCTTCCGACAGGGCTTACCTAACTATGGCTACACCTTC.